Each of the 26 T cell receptor beta chains below was sequenced from the same sample in a study of human T cells and chemical hapten exposure. TCRdb itself ran the RACE reads through MiXCR, one entry per CDR3 protein. In the table there are around 260,000 distinct CDR3 sequences, approximately 8.6% of which are singletons. Time point defined: pre-sensitization, week 0. The treatment is: therapeutic diphenylcyclopropenone sensitization with weekly scalp DPC. This specimen was whole blood, taken in connection with sensitization to the hapten diphenylcyclopropenone (DPC). The receptors come from a woman between 40 and 50 years old with alopecia areata. Some clones in this sample may be carry-over from other donors' samples.

The chain employs TRBV10-3 and TRBJ2-1; a weak D match, TRBD1 (5 bases). V was cut by 3 bases and J by 7 bases, with 13 bases left in between. This CDR3 contains 14 residues. Germline V gene sequence: CDR1 ENHRY, CDR2 SYGVKD. The CDR3 loop is CAISDQGGTNEQFF. Here the CDR3 DNA reads TGTGCCATCAGTGATCAGGGTGGTACGAATGAGCAGTTCTTC.

The chain combines TRBV4-1 with TRBJ2-1, with 9 bases identical to TRBD1. This CDR3 is built from 16 residues. CDR1 and CDR2 from the germline V gene are MGHRA and YSYEKL. Trimming removed 2 bases from V and 4 bases from J; junction bases left unmatched: 6. The CDR3 protein is CASSQNRDREYNEQFF. The CDR3 DNA sequence: TGCGCCAGCAGCCAAAACCGGGACAGGGAATACAATGAGCAGTTCTTC.

This clonotype was recorded at least ten times. The CDR3 protein is CASSLDSSGANVLTF. The CDR3 DNA is TGTGCCAGCAGTCTCGATAGCTCTGGGGCCAACGTCCTGACTTTC. The chain is built from TRBV6-2 or TRBV6-3 and TRBJ2-6; D is unresolved. This CDR3 region has 15 residues. Trimming stripped 5 bases from V and 0 bases from J, with 8 bases between. Germline V CDR1 and CDR2: MNHEY, SVGEGT.

A few counts support this clonotype. The chain is built from TRBV29-1 and TRBJ2-1; the match to TRBD2 covers 7 bases. The CDR3 loop spans 14 amino acids. Per the germline V gene, CDR1 is SQVTM and CDR2 is ANQGSEA. V shed 3 bases and J 7 bases; nucleotides not matched to a gene: 9. CDR3 loop: CSVDRDWGGNEQFF. The CDR3 DNA reads as TGCAGCGTTGACCGGGACTGGGGGGGGAATGAGCAGTTCTTC.

The sample holds a few counts of this clonotype. V and J are TRBV29-1 and TRBJ2-1; D may correspond to TRBD1 or TRBD2 (6 bases each). Germline CDR1 is SQVTM and CDR2 is ANQGSEA. The CDR3 has 14 amino acids. The V end was cut by 2 bases, the J end by 8 bases, with 16 bases between. CDR3 nucleotide sequence: TGCAGCGTTGAATGGCTGGGGGGCTCCGATGAGCAGTTCTTC. It is translated as CSVEWLGGSDEQFF.

The rearrangement joins TRBV12-3 or TRBV12-4 to TRBJ2-7; D may be TRBD2 (6 bases). V lost 6 bases, J lost 6 bases, and 9 bases lay in between. The CDR3 is 11 residues long. CDR3 in amino acids: CASSVGGEQYF. CDR3 DNA: TGTGCCAGCAGCGTGGGGGGCGAGCAGTACTTC.

This rearrangement joins TRBV6-5 to TRBJ2-7; D could derive from TRBD1 or TRBD2 (5 bases each). The CDR3 totals 13 residues. CDR1 and CDR2 (germline): MNHEY, SVGAGI. V shed 4 bases and J shed 5 bases, with 12 bases lying between them. CDR3 amino acids: CASSSPGTNEQYF. As DNA, the CDR3 is TGTGCCAGCAGTTCCCCTGGGACCAACGAGCAGTACTTC.

The V call is TRBV6-2 or TRBV6-3, the J call TRBJ1-6; D uncertain. V gave up 8 bases and J gave up 7 bases, with 12 bases separating them. The CDR3 is made up of 13 amino acids. Germline V lookup: CDR1 MNHEY, CDR2 SVGEGT. CDR3: CASDESPNSPLHF. CDR3 nucleotide sequence: TGTGCCAGCGACGAGAGCCCGAATTCACCCCTCCACTTT.

This clonotype was observed a handful of times. The J gene is TRBJ1-5, the V gene TRBV3-1; D unclear. CDR3 length equals 16 residues. With 0 bases removed from V and 1 base from J, the gap between germline ends came to 10 bases. Germline values: CDR1 LGHDT, CDR2 YNNKEL (reference sequence). Here the CDR3 DNA reads TGTGCCAGCAGCCAAGAGCCGATATGGAGCAATCAGCCCCAGCATTTT. It is translated as CASSQEPIWSNQPQHF. Full variable domain (rest looked up from reference TRBV3-1 and TRBJ1-5): DTAVSQTPKYLVTQMGNDKSIKCEQNLGHDTMYWYKQDSKKFLKIMFSYNNKELIINETVPNRFSPKSPDKAHLNLHINSLELGDSAVYFCASSQEPIWSNQPQHFGDGTRLSIL.

This chain links TRBV7-2 with TRBJ1-5; D is undetermined. Per germline, CDR1 SGHTA and CDR2 FQGNSA. CDR3 length: 15 residues. V lost 7 bases, J lost 3 bases, and 16 bases lay in between. CDR3 amino acids: CASTPGGGNNQPQHF. The DNA for the CDR3 is TGTGCCAGCACCCCTGGAGGCGGAAACAATCAGCCCCAGCATTTT.

This clonotype was counted only a few times. V gene TRBV7-3 combines with J gene TRBJ1-2; D may be TRBD1 (6 bases). V was shortened by 1 base and J by 6 bases, with 12 bases between the two germline ends. The CDR3 is made up of 14 amino acids. CDR1 SGHTA and CDR2 FQGTGA come from the germline V gene. The DNA for the CDR3 is TGTGCCAGCAGCTTAAGGGGACAAACGGATGGCTACACCTTC. Amino acids: CASSLRGQTDGYTF.

The chain recombines TRBV6-2 or TRBV6-3 with TRBJ2-1, with 13 bases lining up with TRBD2. Germline-derived CDR1 and CDR2 are MNHEY and SVGEGT. The V segment lost 5 bases and the J segment 7 bases; nucleotides outside the gene matches: 8. CDR3 length equals 16 residues. CDR3: CASSRTSGRLTNEQFF. Here the CDR3 DNA reads TGTGCCAGCAGTAGGACTAGCGGGAGATTGACGAATGAGCAGTTCTTC.

This clonotype turned up a few times. This chain links TRBV4-1 with TRBJ2-1; a possible D gene is TRBD2 (5 bases). V shed 4 bases and J shed 7 bases, with 23 bases lying between them. This CDR3 comprises 17 residues. Germline V CDR1 and CDR2: MGHRA, YSYEKL. For the CDR3, the DNA is TGCGCCAGCAGCCCGGAATCGACTGGACTCCTGGAAAATGAGCAGTTCTTC. As protein: CASSPESTGLLENEQFF.

This clonotype was counted at least ten times. The CDR3 sequence is CASSQVAGVTDEQYF. The DNA of the CDR3 is TGTGCCAGCAGCCAAGTAGCGGGAGTGACGGACGAGCAGTACTTC. The gene calls are TRBV4-2 and TRBJ2-7; 9 bases are shared with TRBD2. The CDR3 has 15 amino acids. Germline loops: CDR1 LGHNA, CDR2 YNFKEQ. The J segment lost 5 bases and the V segment lost 1 base, leaving 6 bases of the junction unmatched.

This clonotype was picked up many times. This chain uses TRBV6-5 with TRBJ1-2; the D is unclear. The CDR3 is 15 residues long. Germline V gives CDR1 MNHEY, CDR2 SVGAGI. V was shortened by 2 bases and J by 4 bases, with 14 bases between the two germline ends. This CDR3 is CASSYGATSPYGYTF. DNA of the CDR3: TGTGCCAGCAGTTACGGCGCTACATCTCCCTATGGCTACACCTTC.

This clonotype has a handful of counts. This chain connects TRBV4-3 to TRBJ1-6, with D unresolved. V was cut by 4 bases and J by 5 bases, with 12 bases left in between. The V gene's germline CDR1 is LGHNA and CDR2 YSLEER. This CDR3 is 15 amino acids long. The DNA of the CDR3 is TGCGCCAGCAGCCCAAGAAGAGGAGATAATTCACCCCTCCACTTT. This translates into CASSPRRGDNSPLHF.

This clonotype was counted between two and nine times. This chain uses TRBV28 with TRBJ1-4; D remains unclear. This CDR3 has 16 residues. V lost 7 bases to trimming and J lost 6 bases, with 21 bases between them. CDR1 is MDHEN, CDR2 SYDVKM, per germline. CDR3 residues: CASTPYRALGYEKLFF. CDR3 in DNA: TGTGCCAGCACCCCGTACAGAGCCCTGGGGTATGAAAAACTGTTTTTT. The full variable domain, with the rest looked up from reference TRBV28 and TRBJ1-4, is DVKVTQSSRYLVKRTGEKVFLECVQDMDHENMFWYRQDPGLGLRLIYFSYDVKMKEKGDIPEGYSVSREKKERFSLILESASTNQTSMYLCASTPYRALGYEKLFFGSGTQLSVL.

The V gene is TRBV20-1, the J gene TRBJ2-7; 9 bases align to TRBD1. This CDR3 is built from 12 residues. Trimming removed 5 bases from V and 4 bases from J; junction bases left unmatched: 3. Germline-derived CDR1 and CDR2 are DFQATT and SNEGSKA (reference sequence). The chain's CDR3 is CSAAGQGYEQYF. DNA of the CDR3: TGCAGTGCTGCGGGACAGGGTTACGAGCAGTACTTC.

A remark on this clonotype: A much larger clone differs by one base, so this may be a read error. The CDR3 nucleotides read TGCAGTGCGCGCGCAGATATACAGGACTATGACTACACCTTC. It codes for CSARADIQDYDYTF. V gene TRBV20-1 combines with J gene TRBJ1-2, with D possibly matching TRBD1 (5 bases). The germline gives CDR1 DFQATT, CDR2 SNEGSKA (reference sequence). The length of the CDR3 is 14 residues.

The chain joins TRBV5-1 to TRBJ1-1; no clear D. This CDR3 region has 17 residues. Germline assignment: CDR1 SGHRS and CDR2 YFSETQ. The V gene lost 4 bases and the J gene lost 3 bases, with 22 bases spanning the gap. The CDR3 loop reads CASSPETQPLPYTEAFF. The DNA for the CDR3 is TGCGCCAGCAGCCCCGAAACCCAGCCCCTTCCGTACACTGAAGCTTTCTTT.

This clonotype has only a few counts. The chain has TRBV7-6 and TRBJ2-2; either TRBD1 or TRBD2 may supply D (5 bases each). There are 13 residues in the CDR3. The germline V gene has CDR1 SGHVS and CDR2 FNYEAQ. Trimming cost V 6 bases and J 6 bases, with 11 bases left between them. In DNA, the CDR3 is TGTGCCAGCAGTCCACTAGGGGCCGGGGAGCTGTTTTTT. Translated, it gives CASSPLGAGELFF.

The V call is TRBV25-1, the J call TRBJ2-1; the match to TRBD2 covers 7 bases. CDR1 is MGHDK, CDR2 SYGVNS, per germline. This CDR3 is built from 20 residues. The J segment lost 2 bases and the V segment lost 0 bases, leaving 16 bases of the junction unmatched. The CDR3 protein is CASSEYAPTPGLTTYNEQFF. CDR3 DNA: TGTGCCAGCAGTGAATATGCACCAACTCCGGGACTAACAACCTACAATGAGCAGTTCTTC.

This sequence joins TRBV27 and TRBJ1-2; D remains ambiguous. The length of the CDR3 is 15 residues. V dropped 5 bases and J dropped 3 bases, with 16 bases sitting between them. Per the germline V gene, CDR1 is MNHEY and CDR2 is SMNVEV (reference sequence). The CDR3 loop reads CASSPLPFRDYGYTF. The CDR3 DNA sequence: TGTGCCAGCAGTCCTCTTCCTTTTAGAGACTATGGCTACACCTTC.

This rearrangement joins TRBV7-9 to TRBJ2-1, with TRBD2 identical over 11 bases. Germline V gene sequence: CDR1 SEHNR, CDR2 FQNEAQ (reference sequence). Trimming at V came to 3 bases and at J to 6 bases, leaving 7 bases not matched to a gene. The CDR3 has 16 residues. The CDR3: CASSFSGTSGFNEQFF. CDR3 in DNA: TGTGCCAGCAGCTTCTCCGGGACTAGCGGATTCAATGAGCAGTTCTTC.

The rearrangement links TRBV9 to TRBJ1-5; D uncertain. The CDR3 has 15 residues. Germline CDR1 SGDLS, CDR2 YYNGEE. Trimming shortened V by 0 bases and J by 1 base, and 8 bases separated the two germline ends. CDR3: CASSVGDESNQPQHF. As DNA, the CDR3 is TGTGCCAGCAGCGTAGGGGATGAAAGCAATCAGCCCCAGCATTTT. Using reference TRBV9 and TRBJ1-5 for the parts outside the CDR3, the full variable domain is DSGVTQTPKHLITATGQRVTLRCSPRSGDLSVYWYQQSLDQGLQFLIQYYNGEERAKGNILERFSAQQFPDLHSELNLSSLELGDSALYFCASSVGDESNQPQHFGDGTRLSIL.

The chain joins TRBV20-1 to TRBJ2-7, with 11 nucleotides matching TRBD2. Germline trimming cut 3 bases from V and 6 bases from J; bases unmatched to any gene: 10. The CDR3 is made up of 15 amino acids. Per the germline V gene, CDR1 is DFQATT and CDR2 is SNEGSKA (reference sequence). CDR3 region: CSARPGTSGGGEQYF. The CDR3 DNA reads TGCAGTGCTAGGCCTGGGACTAGCGGCGGGGGCGAGCAGTACTTC.